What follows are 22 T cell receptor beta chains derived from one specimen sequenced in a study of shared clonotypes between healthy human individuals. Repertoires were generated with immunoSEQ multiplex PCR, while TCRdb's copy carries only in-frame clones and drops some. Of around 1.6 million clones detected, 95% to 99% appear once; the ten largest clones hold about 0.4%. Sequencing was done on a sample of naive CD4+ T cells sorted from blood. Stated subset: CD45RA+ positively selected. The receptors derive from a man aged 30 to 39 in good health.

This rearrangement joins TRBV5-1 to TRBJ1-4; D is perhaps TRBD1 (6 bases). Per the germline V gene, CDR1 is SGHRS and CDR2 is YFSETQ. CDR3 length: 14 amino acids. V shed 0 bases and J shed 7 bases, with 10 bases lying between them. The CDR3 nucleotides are TGCGCCAGCAGCTTGGCAAGGGGGTCTGAAAAACTGTTTTTT. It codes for CASSLARGSEKLFF.

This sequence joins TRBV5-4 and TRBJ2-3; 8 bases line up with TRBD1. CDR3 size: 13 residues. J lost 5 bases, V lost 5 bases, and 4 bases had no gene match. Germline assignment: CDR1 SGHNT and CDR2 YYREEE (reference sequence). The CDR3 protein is CASSATGVDTQYF. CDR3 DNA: TGTGCCAGCAGTGCGACAGGGGTAGATACGCAGTATTTT. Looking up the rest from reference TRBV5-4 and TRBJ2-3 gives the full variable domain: ETGVTQSPTHLIKTRGQQVTLRCSSQSGHNTVSWYQQALGQGPQFIFQYYREEENGRGNFPPRFSGLQFPNYSSELNVNALELDDSALYLCASSATGVDTQYFGPGTRLTVL.

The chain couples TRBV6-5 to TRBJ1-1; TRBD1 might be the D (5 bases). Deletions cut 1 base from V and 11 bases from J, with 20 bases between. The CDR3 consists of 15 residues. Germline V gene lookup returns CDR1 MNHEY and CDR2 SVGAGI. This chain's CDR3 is CASSYYGQRAGKAFF. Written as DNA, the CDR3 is TGTGCCAGCAGTTACTACGGCCAACGGGCAGGGAAGGCTTTCTTT.

CDR3 sequence (DNA): TGTGCCAGCAGACTAAGCGGGAGAGGATACGAGCAGTACTTC. It is translated as CASRLSGRGYEQYF. V gene TRBV28 combines with J gene TRBJ2-7; 8 positions agree with TRBD2. Germline V gene data show CDR1 as MDHEN and CDR2 as SYDVKM. This CDR3 is built from 14 residues. Trimming removed 6 bases from V and 4 bases from J; junction bases left unmatched: 8.

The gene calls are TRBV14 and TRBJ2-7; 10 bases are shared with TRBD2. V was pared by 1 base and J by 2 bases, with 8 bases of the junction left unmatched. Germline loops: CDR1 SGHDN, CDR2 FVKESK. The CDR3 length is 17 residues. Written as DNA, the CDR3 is TGTGCCAGCAGCCAAGTAGCTAGCGGGAGACTGCCCTACGAGCAGTACTTC. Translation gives CASSQVASGRLPYEQYF.

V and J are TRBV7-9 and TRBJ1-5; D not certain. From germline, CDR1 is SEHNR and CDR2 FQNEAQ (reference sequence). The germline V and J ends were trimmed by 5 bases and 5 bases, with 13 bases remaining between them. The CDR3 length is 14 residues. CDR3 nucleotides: TGTGCCAGCAGCCCCCCGGGGATCTATCAGCCCCAGCATTTT. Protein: CASSPPGIYQPQHF.

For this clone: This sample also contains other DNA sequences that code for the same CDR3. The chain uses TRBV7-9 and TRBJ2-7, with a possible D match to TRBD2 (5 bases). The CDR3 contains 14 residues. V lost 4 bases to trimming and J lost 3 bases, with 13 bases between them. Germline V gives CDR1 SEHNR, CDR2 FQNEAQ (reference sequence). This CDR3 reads CASSSREYSYEQYF. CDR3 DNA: TGTGCCAGCAGCTCGAGGGAGTATAGCTACGAGCAGTACTTC. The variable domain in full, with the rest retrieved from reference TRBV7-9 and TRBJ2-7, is DTGVSQNPRHKITKRGQNVTFRCDPISEHNRLYWYRQTLGQGPEFLTYFQNEAQLEKSRLLSDRFSAERPKGSFSTLEIQRTEQGDSAMYLCASSSREYSYEQYFGPGTRLTVT.

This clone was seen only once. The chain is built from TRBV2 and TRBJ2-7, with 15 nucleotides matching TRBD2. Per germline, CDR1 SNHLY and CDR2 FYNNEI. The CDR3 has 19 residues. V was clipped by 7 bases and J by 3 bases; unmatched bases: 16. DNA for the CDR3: TGTGCCAGCAACCCGAGGGGACTAGCGGGAGGTGGCGGTGGCTACGAGCAGTACTTC. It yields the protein CASNPRGLAGGGGGYEQYF.

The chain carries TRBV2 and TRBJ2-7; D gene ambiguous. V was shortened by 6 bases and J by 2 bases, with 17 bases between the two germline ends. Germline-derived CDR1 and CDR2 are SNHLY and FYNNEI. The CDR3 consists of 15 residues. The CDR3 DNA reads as TGTGCCAGCAGCGCCACCTGGGCCCGCACCTACGAGCAGTACTTC. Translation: CASSATWARTYEQYF.

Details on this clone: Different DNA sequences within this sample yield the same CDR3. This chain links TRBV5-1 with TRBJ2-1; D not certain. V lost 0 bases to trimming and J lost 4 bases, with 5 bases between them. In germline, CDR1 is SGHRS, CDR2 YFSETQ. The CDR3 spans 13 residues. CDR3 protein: CASSLELYNEQFF. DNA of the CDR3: TGCGCCAGCAGCTTGGAACTTTACAATGAGCAGTTCTTC.

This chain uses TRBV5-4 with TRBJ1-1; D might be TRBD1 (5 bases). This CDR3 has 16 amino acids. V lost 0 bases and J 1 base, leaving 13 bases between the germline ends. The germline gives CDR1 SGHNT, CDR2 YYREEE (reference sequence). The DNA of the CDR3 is TGTGCCAGCAGCTTGGAACGGGGCCGACCGAACACTGAAGCTTTCTTT. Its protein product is CASSLERGRPNTEAFF.

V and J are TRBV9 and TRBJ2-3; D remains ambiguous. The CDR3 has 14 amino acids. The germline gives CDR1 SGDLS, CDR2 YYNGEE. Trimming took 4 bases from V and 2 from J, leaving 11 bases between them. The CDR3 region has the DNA TGTGCCAGCAGCATCCGGGCCTACACAGATACGCAGTATTTT. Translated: CASSIRAYTDTQYF.

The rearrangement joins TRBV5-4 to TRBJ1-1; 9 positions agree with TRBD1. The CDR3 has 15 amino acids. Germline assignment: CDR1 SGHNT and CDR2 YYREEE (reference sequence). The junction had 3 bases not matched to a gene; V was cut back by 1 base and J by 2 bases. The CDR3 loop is CASSLMDRGNTEAFF. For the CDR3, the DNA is TGTGCCAGCAGCTTGATGGACAGGGGTAACACTGAAGCTTTCTTT.

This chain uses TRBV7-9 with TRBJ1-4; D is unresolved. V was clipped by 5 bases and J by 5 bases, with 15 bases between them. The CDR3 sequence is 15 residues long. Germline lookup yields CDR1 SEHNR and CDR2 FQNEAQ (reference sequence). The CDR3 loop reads CASSTGLPGNEKLFF. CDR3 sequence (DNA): TGTGCCAGCAGCACCGGACTCCCGGGGAATGAAAAACTGTTTTTT.

The CDR3 sequence: CASSLGVSGGEETQYF. The CDR3 DNA sequence: TGTGCCAGCAGCTTGGGAGTCTCGGGCGGGGAAGAGACCCAGTACTTC. The chain uses TRBV5-6 and TRBJ2-5; D perhaps matches TRBD2 (6 bases). Trimming took off 0 bases at V and 3 bases at J, with 15 bases between the two ends. The CDR3 is 16 residues long. Looked up from germline, CDR1 is SGHDT and CDR2 is YYEEEE.

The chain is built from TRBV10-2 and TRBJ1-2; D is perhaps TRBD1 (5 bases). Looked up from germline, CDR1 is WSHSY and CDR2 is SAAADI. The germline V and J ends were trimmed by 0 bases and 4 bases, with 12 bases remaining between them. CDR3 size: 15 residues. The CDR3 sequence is CASSESRGRIYGYTF. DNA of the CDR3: TGCGCCAGCAGTGAGTCTCGGGGACGGATCTATGGCTACACCTTC.

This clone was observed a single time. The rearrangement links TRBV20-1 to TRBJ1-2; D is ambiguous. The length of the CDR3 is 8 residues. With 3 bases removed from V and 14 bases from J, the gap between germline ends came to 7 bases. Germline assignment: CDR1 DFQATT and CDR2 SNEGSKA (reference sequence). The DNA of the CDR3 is TGCAGTGCTAGCTCTAGGACCTTC. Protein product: CSASSRTF.

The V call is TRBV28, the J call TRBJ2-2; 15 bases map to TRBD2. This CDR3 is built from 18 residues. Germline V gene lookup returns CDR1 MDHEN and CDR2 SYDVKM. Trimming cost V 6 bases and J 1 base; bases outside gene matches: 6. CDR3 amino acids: CASSSWTSGRGNTGELFF. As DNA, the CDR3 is TGTGCCAGCAGCTCCTGGACTAGCGGGAGGGGGAACACCGGGGAGCTGTTTTTT.

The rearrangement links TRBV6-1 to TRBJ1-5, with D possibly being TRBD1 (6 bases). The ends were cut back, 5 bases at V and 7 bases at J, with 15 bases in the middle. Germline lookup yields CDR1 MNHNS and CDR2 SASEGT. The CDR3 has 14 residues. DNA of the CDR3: TGTGCCAGCAGTTCACGACAGGTTTGGCAGCCCCAGCATTTT. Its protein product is CASSSRQVWQPQHF.

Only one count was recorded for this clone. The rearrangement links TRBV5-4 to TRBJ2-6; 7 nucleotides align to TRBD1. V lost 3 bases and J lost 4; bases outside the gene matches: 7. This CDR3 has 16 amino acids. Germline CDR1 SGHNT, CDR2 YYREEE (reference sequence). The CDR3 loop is CASSSATGSGANVLTF. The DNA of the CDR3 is TGTGCCAGCAGCTCCGCGACAGGGAGCGGGGCCAACGTCCTGACTTTC.

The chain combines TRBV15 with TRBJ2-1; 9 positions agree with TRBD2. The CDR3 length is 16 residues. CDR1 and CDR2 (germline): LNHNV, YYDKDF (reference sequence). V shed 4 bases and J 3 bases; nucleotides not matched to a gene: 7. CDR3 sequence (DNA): TGTGCCACCAGCATCGGAAGCGGGAGGCTCTACAATGAGCAGTTCTTC. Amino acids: CATSIGSGRLYNEQFF. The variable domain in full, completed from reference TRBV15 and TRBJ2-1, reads DAMVIQNPRYQVTQFGKPVTLSCSQTLNHNVMYWYQQKSSQAPKLLFHYYDKDFNNEADTPDNFQSRRPNTSFCFLDIRSPGLGDTAMYLCATSIGSGRLYNEQFFGPGTRLTVL.

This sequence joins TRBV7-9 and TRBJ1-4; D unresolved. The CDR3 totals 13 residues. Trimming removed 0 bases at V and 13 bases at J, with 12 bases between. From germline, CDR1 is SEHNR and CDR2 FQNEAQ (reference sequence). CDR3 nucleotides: TGTGCCAGCAGCTTAGCGGGGTCGGACGGACTGTTTTTT. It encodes CASSLAGSDGLFF.